A single sample gave rise to the 26 T cell receptor beta chains below, sequenced in a study of T cell responses to AZD1222 COVID-19 vaccine. The assay was immunoSEQ multiplex PCR, and TCRdb's table has in-frame clones only and misses some. This sample yields 150,000 or so clones, of which around 92% are seen a single time; 1.1% to 1.5% belongs to the top ten. The sample consisted of peripheral blood, taken on day 0 of AZD1222 vaccination. These TCRs come from an adult in good health.

The chain employs TRBV9 and TRBJ1-3, with D hard to call. The CDR3 has 15 amino acids. Germline loops: CDR1 SGDLS, CDR2 YYNGEE. Trimming left V 0 bases short and J 3 bases short, with 10 bases between. The CDR3 DNA reads TGTGCCAGCAGCGTAGAGGAGTATGGTGGAAACACCATATATTTT. Protein product: CASSVEEYGGNTIYF.

This sequence joins TRBV10-3 and TRBJ1-5; D not resolved. V lost 0 bases, J lost 3 bases, and 9 bases lay in between. Germline V gives CDR1 ENHRY, CDR2 SYGVKD. This CDR3 has 15 amino acids. For the CDR3, the DNA is TGTGCCATCAGTGAGTCGTTGGAGTCCAATCAGCCCCAGCATTTT. It translates to CAISESLESNQPQHF.

V usage is TRBV2 and J usage is TRBJ2-1, with 11 positions matching TRBD2. The ends lost 7 bases at V and 5 bases at J; junction bases unmatched: 10. This CDR3 comprises 16 residues. The V gene's germline CDR1 is SNHLY and CDR2 FYNNEI. The CDR3 nucleotides are TGTGCCAGCATATCCCGACTAGCGGGGACTCACAATGAGCAGTTCTTC. Its protein is CASISRLAGTHNEQFF. Together with reference TRBV2 and TRBJ2-1, the CDR3 gives the full variable domain: EPEVTQTPSHQVTQMGQEVILRCVPISNHLYFYWYRQILGQKVEFLVSFYNNEISEKSEIFDDQFSVERPDGSNFTLKIRSTKLEDSAMYFCASISRLAGTHNEQFFGPGTRLTVL.

This rearrangement joins TRBV19 to TRBJ1-2; D perhaps matches TRBD1 (6 bases). Trimming took off 5 bases at V and 8 bases at J, with 15 bases between the two ends. Germline-derived CDR1 and CDR2 are LNHDA and SQIVND (reference sequence). The CDR3 is 13 amino acids. The CDR3 is CASSVRGRRGYTF. In nucleotides, the CDR3 is TGTGCCAGTAGTGTCAGGGGACGGCGCGGCTACACCTTC. The variable domain in full, completed from reference TRBV19 and TRBJ1-2, reads DGGITQSPKYLFRKEGQNVTLSCEQNLNHDAMYWYRQDPGQGLRLIYYSQIVNDFQKGDIAEGYSVSREKKESFPLTVTSAQKNPTAFYLCASSVRGRRGYTFGSGTRLTVV.

This clone was recorded once. The V gene is TRBV6-5, the J gene TRBJ1-1; TRBD1 aligns across 7 bases. The CDR3 covers 14 residues. Trimming took 10 bases from V and 1 from J; bases not matched to a gene: 9. Germline V gene data show CDR1 as MNHEY and CDR2 as SVGAGI. The CDR3 DNA reads TGTGCCACACTCGTCGGGACAGCGAACACTGAAGCTTTCTTT. Translation: CATLVGTANTEAFF.

This chain uses TRBV18 with TRBJ1-4; no firm D call. CDR3 size: 18 residues. The V gene's germline CDR1 is KGHSH and CDR2 LQKENI. With 4 bases removed from V and 0 bases from J, the gap between germline ends came to 18 bases. CDR3 DNA sequence: TGTGCCAGCTCACGAACAGAGGGAATACCTGCAACTAATGAAAAACTGTTTTTT. This gives the protein CASSRTEGIPATNEKLFF. Full variable domain (outside the CDR3, taken from reference TRBV18 and TRBJ1-4): NAGVMQNPRHLVRRRGQEARLRCSPMKGHSHVYWYRQLPEEGLKFMVYLQKENIIDESGMPKERFSAEFPKEGPSILRIQQVVRGDSAAYFCASSRTEGIPATNEKLFFGSGTQLSVL.

The rearrangement joins TRBV30 to TRBJ1-2; the D gene is possibly TRBD1 (5 bases). The CDR3 length is 15 residues. Looked up from germline, CDR1 is GTSNPN and CDR2 is SVGIG (reference sequence). V dropped 0 bases and J dropped 2 bases, with 13 bases sitting between them. The CDR3 sequence: CAWSVLTGTNYGYTF. The CDR3 bases are TGTGCCTGGAGTGTACTGACGGGGACGAACTATGGCTACACCTTC.

This clone has only one observation. This chain links TRBV19 with TRBJ1-2; possibly TRBD1 for D (5 bases). Trimming took 10 bases from V and 4 from J, leaving 19 bases between them. This CDR3 is built from 14 residues. Germline lookup yields CDR1 LNHDA and CDR2 SQIVND (reference sequence). The CDR3 sequence: CATGDRIYLYGYTF. The CDR3 DNA sequence: TGTGCCACCGGGGACCGCATTTACCTCTATGGCTACACCTTC.

This clone was counted once. The chain combines TRBV4-1 with TRBJ2-7; TRBD1 agrees at 9 bases. The CDR3 is made up of 15 amino acids. Losses at the gene ends were 4 bases for V and 5 bases for J; bases not matched to a gene: 9. Germline CDR1 is MGHRA and CDR2 is YSYEKL. The CDR3 spells CASSPTGTGIDEQYF. The CDR3 DNA sequence: TGCGCCAGCAGCCCAACCGGGACAGGGATCGACGAGCAGTACTTC.

The J gene is TRBJ1-2, the V gene TRBV30; 8 positions agree with TRBD1. Per the germline V gene, CDR1 is GTSNPN and CDR2 is SVGIG (reference sequence). This CDR3 comprises 13 residues. V shed 4 bases and J 3 bases; nucleotides not matched to a gene: 4. The CDR3, as DNA: TGTGCCTGGAACCCGACAGGGGACTATGGCTACACCTTC. It is translated as CAWNPTGDYGYTF. The complete variable domain, with remaining parts taken from reference TRBV30 and TRBJ1-2, reads SQTIHQWPATLVQPVGSPLSLECTVEGTSNPNLYWYRQAAGRGLQLLFYSVGIGQISSEVPQNLSASRPQDRQFILSSKKLLLSDSGFYLCAWNPTGDYGYTFGSGTRLTVV.

The rearrangement uses TRBV10-1 and TRBJ2-5; D call uncertain. Looked up from germline, CDR1 is WNHNN and CDR2 is SYGVQD (reference sequence). V gave up 3 bases and J gave up 5 bases, with 16 bases separating them. The CDR3 is made up of 15 amino acids. The CDR3 here is CASSDFLGLRETQYF. The CDR3 bases are TGCGCCAGCAGTGATTTTTTGGGATTGCGGGAGACCCAGTACTTC.

This clone was seen a few times. CDR3 sequence (DNA): TGTGCCAGCAGTTACACTGACTTCTCCTACGAGCAGTACTTC. The encoded protein is CASSYTDFSYEQYF. This sequence joins TRBV7-9 and TRBJ2-7; the D is unclear. The V gene's germline CDR1 is SEHNR and CDR2 FQNEAQ (reference sequence). Trimming cost V 6 bases and J 0 bases, with 12 bases left between them. The CDR3 is made up of 14 amino acids.

The chain joins TRBV3-1 (or the pseudogene TRBV3-2) to TRBJ1-2, with D hard to call. V gave up 1 base and J gave up 1 base, with 10 bases separating them. This CDR3 has 15 residues. The germline V gene encodes CDR1 LGHDT and CDR2 YNNKEL (reference sequence). DNA for the CDR3: TGTGCCAGCAGCCAAGGAACAGCCGTTAACTATGGCTACACCTTC. This gives the protein CASSQGTAVNYGYTF.

This clone was counted a few times. This rearrangement joins TRBV10-3 to TRBJ1-2; 9 bases line up with TRBD1. V lost 4 bases and J lost 5; bases outside the gene matches: 2. Germline V CDR1 and CDR2: ENHRY, SYGVKD. The CDR3 sequence is 13 residues long. The CDR3 region is CAISGQGGYGYTF. As DNA, the CDR3 is TGTGCCATCAGTGGACAGGGGGGATATGGCTACACCTTC.

The chain joins TRBV2 to TRBJ1-6; 7 nucleotides match TRBD1. With 6 bases clipped from V and 1 base from J, the junction kept 3 bases outside the gene matches. Per germline, CDR1 SNHLY and CDR2 FYNNEI. The CDR3 consists of 15 residues. CDR3 in amino acids: CASSDRASYNSPLHF. CDR3 DNA: TGTGCCAGCAGCGACAGGGCATCCTATAATTCACCCCTCCACTTT.

The gene calls are TRBV12-3 or TRBV12-4 and TRBJ2-7; 9 positions agree with TRBD1. The V gene end was trimmed by 6 bases and the J gene end by 11 bases; junction bases not matched to a gene: 8. The CDR3 consists of 12 residues. This CDR3 reads CASRSWTGEEYF. CDR3 bases: TGTGCCAGCAGATCCTGGACAGGGGAGGAGTACTTC.

The V gene is TRBV3-1 (or the pseudogene TRBV3-2), the J gene TRBJ2-7; D not resolved. Germline loops: CDR1 LGHDT, CDR2 YNNKEL (reference sequence). This CDR3 region has 13 residues. V shed 4 bases and J shed 5 bases, with 12 bases lying between them. CDR3 DNA sequence: TGTGCCAGCAGCCGCCGAGTATTAGACGAGCAGTACTTC. This codes for CASSRRVLDEQYF.

This chain uses TRBV18 with TRBJ2-2; tentatively, D is TRBD2 (6 bases). The germline V gene has CDR1 KGHSH and CDR2 LQKENI. V lost 3 bases, J lost 6 bases, and 14 bases lay in between. The CDR3 has 15 residues. Here the CDR3 reads CASSPPGGTAGELFF. CDR3 coding DNA: TGTGCCAGCTCACCTCCCGGGGGAACGGCCGGGGAGCTGTTTTTT. The full variable domain, rest sourced from reference TRBV18 and TRBJ2-2, is NAGVMQNPRHLVRRRGQEARLRCSPMKGHSHVYWYRQLPEEGLKFMVYLQKENIIDESGMPKERFSAEFPKEGPSILRIQQVVRGDSAAYFCASSPPGGTAGELFFGEGSRLTVL.

The chain uses TRBV10-1 and TRBJ1-1; no clear D gene. V gave up 6 bases and J gave up 0 bases, with 11 bases separating them. CDR3 length: 14 amino acids. Germline V CDR1 and CDR2: WNHNN, SYGVQD (reference sequence). This chain's CDR3 is CASRVAGMNTEAFF. In nucleotides, the CDR3 is TGCGCCAGCAGGGTAGCCGGGATGAACACTGAAGCTTTCTTT.

J is TRBJ1-5 and V is TRBV6-1; no definite D call. The CDR3 contains 16 residues. The V end lost 0 bases, the J end lost 1 base, and 10 bases lay between the germline ends. Germline CDR1 and CDR2: MNHNS and SASEGT. CDR3 sequence reads: CASSEALTPSNQPQHF. The CDR3 bases are TGTGCCAGCAGTGAAGCGCTAACACCCAGCAATCAGCCCCAGCATTTT.

The rearrangement links TRBV30 to TRBJ1-4; D possibly corresponds to TRBD1 (6 bases). The V end lost 2 bases, the J end lost 4 bases, and 11 bases lay between the germline ends. Germline assignment: CDR1 GTSNPN and CDR2 SVGIG (reference sequence). The CDR3 runs to 14 residues. Written as DNA, the CDR3 is TGTGCCTGGAGTTCGGGGGGCATTAATGAAAAACTGTTTTTT. It encodes CAWSSGGINEKLFF.

The chain employs TRBV5-6 and TRBJ2-7; TRBD2 might be the D (6 bases). This CDR3 has 17 amino acids. The germline V gene has CDR1 SGHDT and CDR2 YYEEEE. V was pared by 0 bases and J by 7 bases, with 23 bases between. CDR3 sequence (DNA): TGTGCCAGCAGCTTGGACCCTCGCCGGGACTTCCTAGGAGAGCAGTACTTC. It specifies CASSLDPRRDFLGEQYF.

The chain recombines TRBV7-6 with TRBJ2-7, with 10 bases lining up with TRBD1. Germline V CDR1 and CDR2: SGHVS, FNYEAQ. The trim removed 0 bases at V and 2 bases at J, leaving 10 bases unmatched. This CDR3 has 18 residues. This CDR3 is CASSLAGVGTGAAYEQYF. The CDR3 DNA is TGTGCCAGCAGCTTAGCAGGGGTGGGGACAGGGGCCGCCTACGAGCAGTACTTC.

This clone was detected only a few times. The V and J genes are TRBV19 and TRBJ1-3, with no clear D. Germline CDR1 LNHDA, CDR2 SQIVND (reference sequence). The CDR3 consists of 14 residues. The ends were cut back, 4 bases at V and 0 bases at J, with 7 bases in the middle. CDR3 sequence: CASSTQVSGNTIYF. In DNA, the CDR3 is TGTGCCAGTAGTACCCAGGTCTCTGGAAACACCATATATTTT.

This clone was detected once. The CDR3: CSVGDRGVPYGYTF. The DNA for the CDR3 is TGCAGCGTTGGTGACAGGGGGGTCCCCTATGGCTACACCTTC. The rearrangement links TRBV29-1 to TRBJ1-2; 9 bases line up with TRBD1. With V trimmed by 4 bases and J by 4 bases, 7 bases remained unmatched. The CDR3 is made up of 14 amino acids. Germline loops: CDR1 SQVTM, CDR2 ANQGSEA.

The genes are TRBV10-3 and TRBJ1-1, with D hard to call. This CDR3 is built from 13 residues. Germline lookup yields CDR1 ENHRY and CDR2 SYGVKD. Trimming removed 6 bases from V and 1 base from J, with 9 bases in between. The chain's CDR3 is CAIREGGNTEAFF. CDR3 DNA sequence: TGTGCCATCAGGGAGGGTGGGAACACTGAAGCTTTCTTT.